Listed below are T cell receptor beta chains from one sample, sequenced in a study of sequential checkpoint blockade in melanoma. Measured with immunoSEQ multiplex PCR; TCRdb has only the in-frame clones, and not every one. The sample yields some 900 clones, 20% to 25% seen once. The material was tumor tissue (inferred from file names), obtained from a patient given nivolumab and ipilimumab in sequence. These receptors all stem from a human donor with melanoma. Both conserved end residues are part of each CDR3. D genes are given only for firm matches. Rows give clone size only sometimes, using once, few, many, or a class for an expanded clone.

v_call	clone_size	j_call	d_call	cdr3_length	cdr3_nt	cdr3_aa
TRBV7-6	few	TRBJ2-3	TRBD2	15	TGTGCCAGCAGCTTAATGGCGGGGGGTACGGATACGCAGTATTTT	CASSLMAGGTDTQYF
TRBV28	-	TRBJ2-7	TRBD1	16	TGTGCCAGCAGCGGAGTAACGACAGGGCCCCCCTACGAGCAGTACTTC	CASSGVTTGPPYEQYF
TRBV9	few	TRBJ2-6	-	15	TGTGCCAGCAGCGTTCAGGGCTCTGGGGCCAACGTCCTGACTTTC	CASSVQGSGANVLTF
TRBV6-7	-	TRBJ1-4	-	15	TGTGCCAGCAGCGCGGGCGGGGGTGCTAATGAAAAACTGTTTTTT	CASSAGGGANEKLFF
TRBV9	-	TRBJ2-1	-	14	TGTGCCAGCAGCGTAGGGACAAGGATCGATGAGCAGTTCTTC	CASSVGTRIDEQFF
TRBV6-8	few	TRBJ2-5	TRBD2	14	TGTGCCACACACCCAGAGCGGGGGTCAGGGACCCAGTACTTC	CATHPERGSGTQYF
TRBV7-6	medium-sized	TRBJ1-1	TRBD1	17	TGTGCCAGCAGCTCGACTGGGAGGGGGCAAAGGAACACTGAAGCTTTCTTT	CASSSTGRGQRNTEAFF
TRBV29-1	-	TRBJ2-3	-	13	TGCAGCGCTCCGCCCGGGGGCACAGATACGCAGTATTTT	CSAPPGGTDTQYF
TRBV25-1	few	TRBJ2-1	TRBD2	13	TGTGCCAGCAGTCTCTCCGGGACTAGCCCCCCTTTCTTC	CASSLSGTSPPFF
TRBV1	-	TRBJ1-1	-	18	TGCGCCAGCAGCCAAAGTTTCCAGGGGGCTGGCACGAACACTGAAGCTTTCTTT	CASSQSFQGAGTNTEAFF
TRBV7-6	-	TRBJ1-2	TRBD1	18	TGTGCCAGCAGCTCAATCTTACAAGACAGGGTGGTAAACTATGGCTACACCTTC	CASSSILQDRVVNYGYTF
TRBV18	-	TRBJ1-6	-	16	TGTGCCAGCTCACCTCGGGGAGGAGGGCTCGACTCACCCCTCCACTTT	CASSPRGGGLDSPLHF
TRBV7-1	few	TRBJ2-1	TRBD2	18	TGTGCCAGCAGCCCTCGGGCATCGACTAGCGGGGGATTCAATGAGCAGTTCTTC	CASSPRASTSGGFNEQFF
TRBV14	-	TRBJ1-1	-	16	TGTGCCAGCAGCCAACCCTTTGACCTTATGAACACTGAAGCTTTCTTT	CASSQPFDLMNTEAFF
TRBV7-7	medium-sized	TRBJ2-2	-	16	TGTGCCAGCAGCAACCCGCGGATACTTCCTCCCCGGGAGCTGTTTTTT	CASSNPRILPPRELFF
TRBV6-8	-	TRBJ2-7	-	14	TGTGCCAGCACCCCCGGTGAGGTAAGGGGCGAGCAGTACTTC	CASTPGEVRGEQYF
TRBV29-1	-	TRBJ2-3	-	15	TGCAGCGTTGGGGAGCGAGGTGGGGGCACAGATACGCAGTATTTT	CSVGERGGGTDTQYF
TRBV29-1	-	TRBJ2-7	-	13	TGCAGCGCAGGACTAGGGGGGACCTACGAGCAGTACTTC	CSAGLGGTYEQYF
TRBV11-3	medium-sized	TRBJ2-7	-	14	TGTGCCAGCAGCTTACGGGACGGCCTCCACGAGCAGTACTTC	CASSLRDGLHEQYF
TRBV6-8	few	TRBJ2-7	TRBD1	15	TGTGCCAGCACCTCGACAGGGGCATTTTGGTACGAGCAGTACTTC	CASTSTGAFWYEQYF
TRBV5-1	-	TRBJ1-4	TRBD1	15	TGCGCCAGCAGCTCCCAAGGACAGGGGAATGAAAAACTGTTTTTT	CASSSQGQGNEKLFF
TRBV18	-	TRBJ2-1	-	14	TGTGCCAGCCAATCGGGGGGCGCGTCCGGTGAGCAGTTCTTC	CASQSGGASGEQFF
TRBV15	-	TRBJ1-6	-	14	TGTGCCACCAGCAACCGGGAAGATAATTCACCCCTCCACTTT	CATSNREDNSPLHF
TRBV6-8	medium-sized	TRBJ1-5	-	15	TGTGCCAGCAGTCCCAGCCTCGACCAGGGTCAGCCCCAGCATTTT	CASSPSLDQGQPQHF
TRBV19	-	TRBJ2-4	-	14	TGTGCCAGTAGTATGAGGGCGGTCGGGAACATTCAGTACTTC	CASSMRAVGNIQYF
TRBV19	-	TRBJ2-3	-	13	TGTGCCAGTAGCTGGGGCCCCCTCGATACGCAGTATTTT	CASSWGPLDTQYF
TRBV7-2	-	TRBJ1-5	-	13	TGTGCCAGCAGCTTAGGACAGAATCAGCCCCAGCATTTT	CASSLGQNQPQHF
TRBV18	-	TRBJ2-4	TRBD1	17	TGTGCCAGCTCACCACCGGGACAGTTCCTAGCCAAAAACATTCAGTACTTC	CASSPPGQFLAKNIQYF
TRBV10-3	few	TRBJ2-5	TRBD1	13	TGTGCCAGTAGTCCCAGGGGGAAAGAGACCCAGTACTTC	CASSPRGKETQYF
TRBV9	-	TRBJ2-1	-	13	TGTGCCAGCAGTGAGGGGCTAGGGGATGAGCAGTTCTTC	CASSEGLGDEQFF
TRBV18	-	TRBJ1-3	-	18	TGTGCCAGCTCACCGAACGCACTAGGGGCCGGGTCTGGAAACACCATATATTTT	CASSPNALGAGSGNTIYF
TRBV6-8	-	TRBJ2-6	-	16	TGTGCCAGTTCTCGGGACTCAGGCTCTGGGGCCAACGTCCTGACTTTC	CASSRDSGSGANVLTF
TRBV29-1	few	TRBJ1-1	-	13	TGCAGCGTTGAGGGAGGGGGAAACACTGAAGCTTTCTTT	CSVEGGGNTEAFF
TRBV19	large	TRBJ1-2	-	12	TGTGCCAGTTACGTGTCGAGTTATGGCTACACCTTC	CASYVSSYGYTF
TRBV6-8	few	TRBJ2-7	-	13	TGTGCCAGCAGTTACCTTGTAGGCTACGAGCAGTACTTC	CASSYLVGYEQYF
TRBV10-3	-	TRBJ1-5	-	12	TGTGCCATCAGGGGGACCAATCAGCCCCAGCATTTT	CAIRGTNQPQHF
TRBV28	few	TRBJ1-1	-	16	TGTGCCAGCAGTTTAGACGACATGGTAGTGAACACTGAAGCTTTCTTT	CASSLDDMVVNTEAFF
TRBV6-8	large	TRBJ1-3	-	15	TGTGCCAGCAGTTACGGGACCGTCTCTGGAAACACCATATATTTT	CASSYGTVSGNTIYF
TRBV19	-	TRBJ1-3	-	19	TGTGCCAGTAGTATACGGACACTGAGGGGTGCGGATTCTGGAAACACCATATATTTT	CASSIRTLRGADSGNTIYF
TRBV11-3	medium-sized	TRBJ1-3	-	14	TGTGCCAGCGCGTTAACGCCGACTGGAAACACCATATATTTT	CASALTPTGNTIYF
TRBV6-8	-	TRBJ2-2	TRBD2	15	TGTGCCACTCAAATAGCGGGGTCGAACACCGGGGAGCTGTTTTTT	CATQIAGSNTGELFF
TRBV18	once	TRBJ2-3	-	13	TGTGCCAGCTCACCGGACAGTTCAGATACGCAGTATTTT	CASSPDSSDTQYF
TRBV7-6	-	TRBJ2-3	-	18	TGTGCCAGCAGCTTAGACGCCCTAGCGACCTTCCGCACAGATACGCAGTATTTT	CASSLDALATFRTDTQYF
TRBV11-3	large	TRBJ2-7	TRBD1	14	TGTGCCAGCAGCCTTGACAGGGTCCCCTACGAGCAGTACTTC	CASSLDRVPYEQYF
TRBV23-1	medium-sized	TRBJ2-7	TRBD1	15	TGCGCCAGCAGCTTGGCCTCAGGGGGCGGGTTCGAGCAGTACTTC	CASSLASGGGFEQYF
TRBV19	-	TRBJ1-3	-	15	TGTGCCAGTAGTATTTACCAGAACCCTGGAAACACCATATATTTT	CASSIYQNPGNTIYF
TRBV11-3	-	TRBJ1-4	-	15	TGTGCCAGCAGCTTAGGGGAGGGTATGAATGAAAAACTGTTTTTT	CASSLGEGMNEKLFF
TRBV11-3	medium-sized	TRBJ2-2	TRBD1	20	TGTGCCAGCAGCCCACGGACAGGGGGTTTTTCGTTGGGGAACCCCGGGGAGCTGTTTTTT	CASSPRTGGFSLGNPGELFF
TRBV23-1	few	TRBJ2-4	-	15	TGCGCCAGCAGCCAAGATGGGGCAGGGTTGGACATTCAGTACTTC	CASSQDGAGLDIQYF
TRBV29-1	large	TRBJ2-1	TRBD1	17	TGCAGCGGGGCCGGACAGGGGGGCAGTGCAATGGTTTATGAGCAGTTCTTC	CSGAGQGGSAMVYEQFF
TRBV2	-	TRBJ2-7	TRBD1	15	TGTGCCAGCACCCTATTGGACAGGAGCTCCTACGAGCAGTACTTC	CASTLLDRSSYEQYF
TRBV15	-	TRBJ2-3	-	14	TGTGCCACCAGCAGAGCTGGCAGCCCCGGTACGCAGTATTTT	CATSRAGSPGTQYF
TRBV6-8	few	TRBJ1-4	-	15	TGTGCCAGCAGACAAGTACGGGAGGTTAATGAAAAACTGTTTTTT	CASRQVREVNEKLFF
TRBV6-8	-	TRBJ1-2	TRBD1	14	TGTGCCAGCAGTCCCCAGGACAGGGTAGGAGGCTACACCTTC	CASSPQDRVGGYTF
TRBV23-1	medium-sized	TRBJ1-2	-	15	TGCGCCAGCAGCCAAGAAAGCTCGGGGTGGGAGGGCTACACCTTC	CASSQESSGWEGYTF
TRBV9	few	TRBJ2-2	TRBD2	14	TGTGCCAGCACCCGACTAGCGGGATCCGGGGAGCTGTTTTTT	CASTRLAGSGELFF
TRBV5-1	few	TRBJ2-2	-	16	TGCGCCAGCAGCTTGAATCTAGGGGGGAACACCGGGGAGCTGTTTTTT	CASSLNLGGNTGELFF
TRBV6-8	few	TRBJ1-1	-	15	TGTGCCAGCAGTTACTCGATGGGGGGTTACACTGAAGCTTTCTTT	CASSYSMGGYTEAFF
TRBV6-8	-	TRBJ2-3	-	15	TGTGCCAGCAGCGGGGGGCCAGTTAACACAGATACGCAGTATTTT	CASSGGPVNTDTQYF
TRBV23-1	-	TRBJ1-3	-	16	TGCGCCAGCAGCCACTCAAAGACTAGCTCTGGAAACACCATATATTTT	CASSHSKTSSGNTIYF